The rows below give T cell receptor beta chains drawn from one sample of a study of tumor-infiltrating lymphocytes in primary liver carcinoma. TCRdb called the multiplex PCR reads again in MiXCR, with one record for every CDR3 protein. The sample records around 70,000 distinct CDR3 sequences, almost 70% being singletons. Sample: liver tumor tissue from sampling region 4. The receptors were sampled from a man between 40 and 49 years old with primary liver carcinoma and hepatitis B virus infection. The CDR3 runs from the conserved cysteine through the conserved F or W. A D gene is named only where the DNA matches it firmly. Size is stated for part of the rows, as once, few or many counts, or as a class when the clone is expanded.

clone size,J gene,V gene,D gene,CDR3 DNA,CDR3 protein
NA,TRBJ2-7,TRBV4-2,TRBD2,TGTGCCACTACTGAATTAGCGGGAGTTTATAAGTCCTACGAGCAGTATTTC,CATTELAGVYKSYEQYF
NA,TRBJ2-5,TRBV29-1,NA,TGCAGCGTTGACAGGTGGCAAGAGACCCAGTATTTC,CSVDRWQETQYF
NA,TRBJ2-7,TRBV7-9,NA,TGTGCCAGCAGCCCGCGAGTAAGCTCCCACGAGCAGTACTTC,CASSPRVSSHEQYF
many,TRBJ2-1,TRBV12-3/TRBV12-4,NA,TGTGCCAGCACCTCCCCCGCCGACACTTCTTACAATGAGCAGTTCTTC,CASTSPADTSYNEQFF
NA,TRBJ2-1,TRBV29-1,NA,TGCAACGATGTTGGGCAGGGACCTTTCAATGAGCAGTTCTTC,CNDVGQGPFNEQFF
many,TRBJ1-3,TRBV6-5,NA,TGTGCCAGCAGCCGAACGGGGGGCCGAGACACCATATATTTT,CASSRTGGRDTIYF
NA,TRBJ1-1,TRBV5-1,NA,TGCGCCAGCCGTATATGGACATGTGGCACTGAAGCTTTCTTT,CASRIWTCGTEAFF
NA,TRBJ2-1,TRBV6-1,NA,TGTGTCAACAGTGAAGCGGGCGTCGGCGTGTTCTTC,CVNSEAGVGVFF
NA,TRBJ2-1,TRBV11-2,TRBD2,TGTATCAGCAGCTTGGATATCGGACTAGCCACGGGTGAGCAGTTCTTC,CISSLDIGLATGEQFF
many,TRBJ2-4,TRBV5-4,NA,TGTGCCAGCAGCCCGGATGGGGCTAGGAACATTCAGTACTTC,CASSPDGARNIQYF
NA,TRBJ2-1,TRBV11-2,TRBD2,TGTGTCAGCAGCTTATCGGCTGGGGGGGGGGGCAATGAGCAGTTCTTC,CVSSLSAGGGGNEQFF
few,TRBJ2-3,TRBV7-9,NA,TGTGCCAGCAGCTTGGGTGACAGGCACCCCGTCACAGATACGCAGTATTTT,CASSLGDRHPVTDTQYF
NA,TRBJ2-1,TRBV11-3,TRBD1,TGTGCCAGCAGCCTCGGGACAGGTAGGGTCAATGAGCAGTTCTTC,CASSLGTGRVNEQFF
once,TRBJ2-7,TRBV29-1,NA,TGCAGCGTGATAGCTCCACGCTACAAGCAGTACTTC,CSVIAPRYKQYF
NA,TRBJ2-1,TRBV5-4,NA,TGTACCGGCCGTAAGGGGCGGGACTCATACAATGAGCAGTTCTTC,CTGRKGRDSYNEQFF
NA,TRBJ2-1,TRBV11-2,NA,TGTGCTAGCAGCTTATCGCCTGCAGATGAGCAGTTCTTC,CASSLSPADEQFF
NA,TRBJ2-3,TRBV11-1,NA,TGTGCCAACAGGCTCGGGATTAGCACACTAACAGATACGCAGTATTTT,CANRLGISTLTDTQYF
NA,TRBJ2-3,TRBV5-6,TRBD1,TGTGCCAACAGCTCGGACAGGGGAAACACAGATACGCAGTACTTT,CANSSDRGNTDTQYF
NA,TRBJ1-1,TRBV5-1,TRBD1,TGCGCCAGCAGTTCTCCAAACAGGGGGCTTGAAGCTTTCTTT,CASSSPNRGLEAFF
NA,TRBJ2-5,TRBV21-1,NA,TGTGCCAGCAGCACACCCGACGGCGAGACCCAGCACTTC,CASSTPDGETQHF
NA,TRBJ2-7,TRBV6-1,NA,TGTGCCAGCAGTGAATGGACTATCGGGAGCGACGAGCAATACTTC,CASSEWTIGSDEQYF
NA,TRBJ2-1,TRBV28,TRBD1,TGTGCACGCAGCCCGGCGGGACAGGGGGCGCTTGAGCAGTTCTTC,CARSPAGQGALEQFF
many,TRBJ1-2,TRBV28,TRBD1,TGTGCCAGCTGCTTAATGACAGGGAACTATGGCTACACCTTC,CASCLMTGNYGYTF
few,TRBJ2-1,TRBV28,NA,TGTGCCAGCAGTTTAACCTACAATGAGCAGCTCTTC,CASSLTYNEQLF
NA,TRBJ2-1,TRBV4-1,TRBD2,TGCTCCAGCAGCCATGCCGGGACTAGCGTCTACAATGAGCAGTTCTTC,CSSSHAGTSVYNEQFF
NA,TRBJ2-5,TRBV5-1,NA,TGCGCGAGCTCCGAACTAGTGGGAGAAGGAGAGACCCAGTACTTC,CASSELVGEGETQYF
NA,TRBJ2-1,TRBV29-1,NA,TGCAGCGTGGGGCCTCATTCCAGCTCCTACAATCAGCAGTCCTTC,CSVGPHSSSYNQQSF
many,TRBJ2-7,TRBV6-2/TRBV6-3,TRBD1,TGTGCCAGCAGACCCGACAGGGGGCAGGACGAGCAGTACTTC,CASRPDRGQDEQYF
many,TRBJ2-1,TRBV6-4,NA,TGTGCCAGCAGTGACTCGGACAACAATGAGCAGTTCTTC,CASSDSDNNEQFF
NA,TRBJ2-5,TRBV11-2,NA,TGTGCCTGCAGTCTGACCTGGACAGCTCAAGAGACCCAATACTTC,CACSLTWTAQETQYF
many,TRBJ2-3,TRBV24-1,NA,TGTGCCACCAGTGAAAGATCGGATACGCAGTATTTT,CATSERSDTQYF
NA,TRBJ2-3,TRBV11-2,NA,TGCGCCAGCAGCTTAGGCGGAGGGGACGCAGTGGATACGCAGTATTTT,CASSLGGGDAVDTQYF
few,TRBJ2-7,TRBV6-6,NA,TGTGCCAGCAGCTACTCGATGGGGCGACTGGGACTCTCCGTAGACCTCTACGAGCAGTACTTC,CASSYSMGRLGLSVDLYEQYF
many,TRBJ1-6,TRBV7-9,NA,TGTGCCAGCAGCTCGGACGGACCTCAGAGCTCACCCCTCCACTTT,CASSSDGPQSSPLHF
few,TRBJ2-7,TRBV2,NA,TGTGCCAGCAGTGGCGGCCCTCACTCCTACGAGCAGTACTTC,CASSGGPHSYEQYF
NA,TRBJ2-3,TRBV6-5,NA,TGTGCCAGCAGCCCCCAGTTGAGGGGCAGCACAGATACGCAGTATTTT,CASSPQLRGSTDTQYF
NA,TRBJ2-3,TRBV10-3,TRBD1,TGTGCCATCGGGAACCCCGGGACAGAAACGCAGTATTTT,CAIGNPGTETQYF
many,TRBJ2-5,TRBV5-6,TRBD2,TGTGCCAGCAGCTTGGGTGGGACTAGCGGGAGGAAGACCCAGTACTTC,CASSLGGTSGRKTQYF
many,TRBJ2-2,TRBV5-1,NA,TGCGCCAGCAGTCCCGGGACCGCTCGCACCGGGGAGCTGTTTTTT,CASSPGTARTGELFF
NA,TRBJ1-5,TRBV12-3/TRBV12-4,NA,TGCGTCAGCAGTTTAGGGCAGGGCACAGATACGCAGCATTTT,CVSSLGQGTDTQHF
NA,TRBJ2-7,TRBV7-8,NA,TGTGCCAGCAGTTTAACGGGCCGCGCGTCTTACGACCAGTACTTC,CASSLTGRASYDQYF
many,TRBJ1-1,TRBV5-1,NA,TGCGCCAGCAGCGGGGGACAACTGAACACTGAAGCTTTCTTT,CASSGGQLNTEAFF
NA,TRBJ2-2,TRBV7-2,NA,TGTGCCAGCAGCTTTCCCGGGGAGCTGTTTTTT,CASSFPGELFF
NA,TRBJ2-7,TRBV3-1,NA,TGTGCCAGCAGCCAGGGACACAGGGCTTACGAGCAGTACTTC,CASSQGHRAYEQYF
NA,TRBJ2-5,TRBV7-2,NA,TGTGTCAGCAGCTCCGGACATGGGGCGTCAGAGACCCAGTACTTC,CVSSSGHGASETQYF
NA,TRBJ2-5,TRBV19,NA,TGTGCCACCGGGTCTAGCGAGAGAGAGACCCAGTACTTC,CATGSSERETQYF
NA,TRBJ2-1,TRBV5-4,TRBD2,TGTGCCAGCAGCTTGGAGTCTAGCGGGTCGAATGTGCAGTTCTTC,CASSLESSGSNVQFF
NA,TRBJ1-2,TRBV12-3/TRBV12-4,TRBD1,TGTGCCAACAGCTTATTGCAGGGGGCGCACGGCTACACCTTC,CANSLLQGAHGYTF
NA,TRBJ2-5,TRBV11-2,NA,TGTGTCAGCAGCCCCGACACCGACGGGGAGACCCAGTACTTC,CVSSPDTDGETQYF
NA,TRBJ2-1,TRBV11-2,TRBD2,TGTGCCAGCAGACCGGGGGGTGAGCAGTTCTTC,CASRPGGEQFF
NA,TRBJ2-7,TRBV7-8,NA,TGTGCCATCAGCGGGGACATGACCTACGAGCAGTACTTC,CAISGDMTYEQYF
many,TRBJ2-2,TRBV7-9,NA,TGTGCCAGCAGCATGACTCCCGGGGAGCTGTTTTTT,CASSMTPGELFF